These 8 T cell receptor beta chains share one sample of origin, sequenced in a study of blood T cell repertoires in COVID-19. Clones were sequenced by immunoSEQ multiplex PCR, and TCRdb holds only the in-frame ones, with some missing. The table lists approximately 100,000 clones, 82% of them singletons. Sequenced sample: peripheral blood. The receptors here all came from an older man with active or convalescent COVID-19.

The chain combines TRBV2 with TRBJ2-5, with TRBD1 matching over 9 bases. CDR1 is SNHLY and CDR2 is FYNNEI in the germline V gene. This CDR3 contains 14 residues. J gave up 4 bases and V 3 bases, and 3 bases lay outside the gene matches. DNA of the CDR3: TGTGCCAGCAGTGATAGACAGGGGGGAGAGACCCAGTACTTC. Amino acids: CASSDRQGGETQYF.

This chain joins TRBV5-1 and TRBJ2-3; TRBD1 might be the D (5 bases). CDR1 is SGHRS and CDR2 is YFSETQ in the germline V gene. This CDR3 comprises 16 residues. Trimming shortened V by 0 bases and J by 10 bases, and 21 bases separated the two germline ends. The CDR3 nucleotides read TGCGCCAGCAGCTTGGCCTTGGGTCAGGGCAGCTACCCGCAGTATTTT. It yields the protein CASSLALGQGSYPQYF. The variable domain in full, with the rest retrieved from reference TRBV5-1 and TRBJ2-3, is KAGVTQTPRYLIKTRGQQVTLSCSPISGHRSVSWYQQTPGQGLQFLFEYFSETQRNKGNFPGRFSGRQFSNSRSEMNVSTLELGDSALYLCASSLALGQGSYPQYFGPGTRLTVL.

This chain uses TRBV5-1 with TRBJ1-2; 8 bases are shared with TRBD1. V shed 5 bases, J shed 3 bases, and the junction held 9 bases outside the gene matches. CDR1 and CDR2 (germline): SGHRS, YFSETQ. CDR3 length equals 15 residues. The CDR3 spells CASRRQGARYYGYTF. The CDR3 DNA sequence: TGCGCCAGCAGACGGCAGGGGGCTAGATACTATGGCTACACCTTC.

V gene TRBV27 combines with J gene TRBJ2-7; no definite D call. The CDR3 has 12 residues. The germline V gene has CDR1 MNHEY and CDR2 SMNVEV (reference sequence). Deletions cut 3 bases from V and 5 bases from J, with 8 bases between. Here the CDR3 reads CASSLNRNEQYF. CDR3 DNA sequence: TGTGCCAGCAGTTTGAACAGAAACGAGCAGTACTTC.

This chain links TRBV5-1 with TRBJ2-1; the match to TRBD2 covers 7 bases. This CDR3 has 15 amino acids. V dropped 6 bases and J dropped 5; count of bases not matched to a gene: 11. Germline lookup yields CDR1 SGHRS and CDR2 YFSETQ. The CDR3 coding sequence is TGCGCCAGCACAAGAGGAGCGGGGAGTCACAATGAGCAGTTCTTC. Its translation is CASTRGAGSHNEQFF.

This clone was seen more than once but under ten times. The V and J genes are TRBV19 and TRBJ1-2; 10 nucleotides agree with TRBD1. V shed 4 bases, J shed 7 bases, and the junction held 0 bases outside the gene matches. Germline values: CDR1 LNHDA, CDR2 SQIVND (reference sequence). This CDR3 region has 12 residues. In nucleotides, the CDR3 is TGTGCCAGTAGTAGGACAGGGGGTGGCTACACCTTC. Its protein product is CASSRTGGGYTF.

This chain joins TRBV14 and TRBJ2-5; 10 bases are a match to TRBD2. V lost 4 bases and J lost 2; bases outside the gene matches: 7. Germline-derived CDR1 and CDR2 are SGHDN and FVKESK. The CDR3 runs to 16 residues. The CDR3: CASSLSGTSVQETQYF. The CDR3 region has the DNA TGTGCCAGCAGCCTATCCGGGACTAGCGTACAAGAGACCCAGTACTTC.

This clone was observed a single time. The chain couples TRBV19 to TRBJ2-5; 16 nucleotides line up with TRBD2. The CDR3 is made up of 16 amino acids. Losses at the gene ends were 5 bases for V and 5 bases for J; bases not matched to a gene: 5. Germline V CDR1 and CDR2: LNHDA, SQIVND (reference sequence). Here the CDR3 DNA reads TGTGCCAGTAGTCCGCGGGGACTAGCGGGAGGGGAGACCCAGTACTTC. Protein product: CASSPRGLAGGETQYF.